This is a list of T cell receptor beta chains from one sample in a study of PD-1 blockade in classical Hodgkin lymphoma. Assay used: immunoSEQ multiplex PCR; TCRdb lists only in-frame clones, some missing. The sample yields 30,000 or so clones, more than 65% seen once. The starting material was peripheral blood mononuclear cells (PBMCs), obtained before the second cycle of nivolumab. The receptor source for this set is a human donor with classical Hodgkin lymphoma. Both conserved end residues are part of each CDR3. Each record gives: clone size, J gene, V gene, D gene, CDR3 protein, CDR3 DNA. A D gene is named only where the DNA matches it firmly. Not every row has a clone size; where given, it reads once, few, many or a size class.

clone size: -; J gene: TRBJ1-1; V gene: TRBV7-9; D gene: TRBD1; CDR3 protein: CASSSEQGRTEAFF; CDR3 DNA: TGTGCCAGCAGTTCCGAACAGGGGAGGACTGAAGCTTTCTTT
clone size: -; J gene: TRBJ1-1; V gene: TRBV6-5; D gene: TRBD1; CDR3 protein: CASSYRTGSTEAFF; CDR3 DNA: TGTGCCAGCAGTTACAGGACAGGGTCCACTGAAGCTTTCTTT
clone size: once; J gene: TRBJ2-5; V gene: TRBV2; D gene: TRBD2; CDR3 protein: CASSSLGGAFQETQYF; CDR3 DNA: TGTGCCAGCAGTTCCCTCGGGGGGGCCTTCCAAGAGACCCAGTACTTC
clone size: -; J gene: TRBJ2-3; V gene: TRBV7-2; D gene: -; CDR3 protein: CASSGREFLDTQYF; CDR3 DNA: TGTGCCAGCAGTGGTAGGGAGTTTCTAGATACGCAGTATTTT
clone size: -; J gene: TRBJ1-6; V gene: TRBV28; D gene: -; CDR3 protein: CASSQPYGIGSPLHF; CDR3 DNA: TGTGCCAGCAGTCAACCTTACGGGATCGGTTCACCCCTCCACTTT
clone size: -; J gene: TRBJ2-7; V gene: TRBV6-6; D gene: -; CDR3 protein: CASSGWGAPYEQYF; CDR3 DNA: TGTGCCAGCTCTGGGTGGGGGGCCCCCTACGAGCAGTACTTC
clone size: -; J gene: TRBJ2-3; V gene: TRBV11-3; D gene: TRBD1; CDR3 protein: CASSSRGRGLTDTQYF; CDR3 DNA: TGTGCCAGCAGCTCAAGGGGCAGGGGGCTTACAGATACGCAGTATTTT
clone size: -; J gene: TRBJ1-6; V gene: TRBV2; D gene: -; CDR3 protein: CASSQGRENSPLHF; CDR3 DNA: TGTGCCAGCAGCCAGGGACGGGAAAATTCACCCCTCCACTTT
clone size: -; J gene: TRBJ1-2; V gene: TRBV7-9; D gene: TRBD1; CDR3 protein: CASSLARTGNYGYTF; CDR3 DNA: TGTGCCAGCAGCTTAGCCAGGACAGGGAACTATGGCTACACCTTC
clone size: -; J gene: TRBJ1-2; V gene: TRBV5-1; D gene: -; CDR3 protein: CASSLASGTDGYTF; CDR3 DNA: TGCGCCAGCAGCTTGGCATCCGGGACGGACGGCTACACCTTC
clone size: once; J gene: TRBJ2-1; V gene: TRBV7-8; D gene: -; CDR3 protein: CASSLGGQNEQFF; CDR3 DNA: TGTGCCAGCAGCTTAGGAGGGCAGAATGAGCAGTTCTTC
clone size: -; J gene: TRBJ2-3; V gene: TRBV6-6; D gene: TRBD1; CDR3 protein: CASRDRARTDTQYF; CDR3 DNA: TGTGCCAGCAGGGACAGGGCGCGCACAGATACGCAGTATTTT